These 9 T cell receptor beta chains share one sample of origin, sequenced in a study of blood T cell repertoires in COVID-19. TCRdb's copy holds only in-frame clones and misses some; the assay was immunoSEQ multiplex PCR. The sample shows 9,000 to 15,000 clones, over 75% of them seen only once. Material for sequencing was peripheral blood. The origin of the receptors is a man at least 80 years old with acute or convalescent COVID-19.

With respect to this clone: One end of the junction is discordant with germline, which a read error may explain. The CDR3 here is CASSDRTGWWDGYTF. As DNA, the CDR3 is TGTGCCAGCAGTGACCGGACAGGGTGGTGGGATGGGTACACCTTC. This chain connects TRBV6-1 to TRBJ1-2; 8 bases are a match to TRBD1. CDR1 and CDR2 from the germline V gene are MNHNS and SASEGT. The CDR3 covers 15 residues.

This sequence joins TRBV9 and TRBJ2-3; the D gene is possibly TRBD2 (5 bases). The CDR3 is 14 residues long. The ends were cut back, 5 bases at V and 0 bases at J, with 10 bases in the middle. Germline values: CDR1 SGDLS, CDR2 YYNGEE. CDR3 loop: CASSKLVSTDTQYF. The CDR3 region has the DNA TGTGCCAGCAGTAAACTAGTGAGCACAGATACGCAGTATTTT.

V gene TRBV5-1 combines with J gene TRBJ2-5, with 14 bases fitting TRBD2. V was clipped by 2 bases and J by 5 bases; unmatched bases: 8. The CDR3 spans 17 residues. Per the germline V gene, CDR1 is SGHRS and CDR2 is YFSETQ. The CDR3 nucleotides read TGCGCCAGCAGCTTAAAGACTAGCGGGGGGGCCGAGGAGACCCAGTACTTC. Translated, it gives CASSLKTSGGAEETQYF.

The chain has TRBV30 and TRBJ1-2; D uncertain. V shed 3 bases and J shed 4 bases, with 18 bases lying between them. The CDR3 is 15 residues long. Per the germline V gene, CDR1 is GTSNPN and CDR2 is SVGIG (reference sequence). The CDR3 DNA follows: TGTGCCTGGAGACTCCGGGGTGCGGGCCTCTATGGCTACACCTTC. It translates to CAWRLRGAGLYGYTF. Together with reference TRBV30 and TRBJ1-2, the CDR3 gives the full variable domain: SQTIHQWPATLVQPVGSPLSLECTVEGTSNPNLYWYRQAAGRGLQLLFYSVGIGQISSEVPQNLSASRPQDRQFILSSKKLLLSDSGFYLCAWRLRGAGLYGYTFGSGTRLTVV.

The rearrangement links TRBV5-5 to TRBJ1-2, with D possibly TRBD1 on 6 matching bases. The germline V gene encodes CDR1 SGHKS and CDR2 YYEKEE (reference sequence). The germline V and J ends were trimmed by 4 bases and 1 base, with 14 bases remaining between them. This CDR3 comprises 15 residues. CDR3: CASSPSGGLNYGYTF. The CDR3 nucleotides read TGTGCCAGCAGCCCGTCGGGGGGGCTTAACTATGGCTACACCTTC.

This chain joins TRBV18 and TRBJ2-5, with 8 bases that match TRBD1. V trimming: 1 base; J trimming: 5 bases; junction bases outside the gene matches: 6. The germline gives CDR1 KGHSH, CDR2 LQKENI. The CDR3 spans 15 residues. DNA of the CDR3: TGTGCCAGCTCACCACGCAGGACAGGGTTCGAGACCCAGTACTTC. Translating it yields CASSPRRTGFETQYF.

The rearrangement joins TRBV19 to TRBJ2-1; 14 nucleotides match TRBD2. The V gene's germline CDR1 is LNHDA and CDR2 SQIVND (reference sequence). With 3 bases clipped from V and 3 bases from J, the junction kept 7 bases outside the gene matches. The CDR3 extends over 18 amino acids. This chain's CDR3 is CASSISGTSGGIYNEQFF. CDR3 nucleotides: TGTGCCAGTAGTATCTCTGGGACTAGCGGGGGAATCTACAATGAGCAGTTCTTC.

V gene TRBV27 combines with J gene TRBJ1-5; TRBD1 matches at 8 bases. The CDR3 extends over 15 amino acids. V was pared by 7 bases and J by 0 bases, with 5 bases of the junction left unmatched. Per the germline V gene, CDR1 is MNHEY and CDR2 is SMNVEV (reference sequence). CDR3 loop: CASKSGQGSNQPQHF. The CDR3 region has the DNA TGTGCCAGCAAATCCGGACAGGGTAGCAATCAGCCCCAGCATTTT.

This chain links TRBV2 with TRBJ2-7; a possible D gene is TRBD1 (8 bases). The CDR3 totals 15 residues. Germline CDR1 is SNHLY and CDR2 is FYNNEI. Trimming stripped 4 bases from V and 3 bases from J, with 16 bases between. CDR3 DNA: TGTGCCAGCAGTGGCAGCGGGACAGGTCACTACGAGCAGTACTTC. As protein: CASSGSGTGHYEQYF. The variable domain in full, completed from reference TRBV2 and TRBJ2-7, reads EPEVTQTPSHQVTQMGQEVILRCVPISNHLYFYWYRQILGQKVEFLVSFYNNEISEKSEIFDDQFSVERPDGSNFTLKIRSTKLEDSAMYFCASSGSGTGHYEQYFGPGTRLTVT.